A selection of T cell receptor beta chains follows, all from one sample in a study of T cells after yellow fever vaccination. TCRdb used MiXCR to reprocess the 5' RACE reads, holding one entry per CDR3 protein. The sample records a few hundred thousand distinct CDR3 sequences, about 4% being singletons. Sequencing was performed on PBMCs, taken 5 days after the yellow fever booster vaccination. These TCRs come from a man aged 18 to 29 who received the YFV17D yellow fever vaccine. The CDR3 runs from the conserved cysteine through the conserved F or W. The D gene is left open where the match is weak. A row's size may be missing; if present it is once, few, many or a size class.

TRBD1	TRBV29-1	TRBJ2-7	.	TGCAGCGTTGGGGGGACAGGCCACTACGAGCAGTACTTC	CSVGGTGHYEQYF
.	TRBV7-2	TRBJ2-1	few	TGTGCCAGCAGATATGGGGGTGGCCCTACAAATGAGCAGTTCTTC	CASRYGGGPTNEQFF
.	TRBV27	TRBJ2-4	many	TGTGCCAGCAGTTTAGGGACTCGGTCGAACATTCAGTACTTC	CASSLGTRSNIQYF
.	TRBV5-8	TRBJ1-1	few	TGTGCCAGCAGCTTGGGGGGGCACACTGAAGCTTTCTTT	CASSLGGHTEAFF
TRBD2	TRBV5-1	TRBJ2-3	.	TGCGCCAGCAGCTTGGTGAAGACTAGCCCCGGCTCAGATACGCAGTATTTT	CASSLVKTSPGSDTQYF
TRBD1	TRBV6-1	TRBJ1-2	many	TGTGCCAGCAGAGCAGGACAGGTCTATGGCTACACCTTC	CASRAGQVYGYTF
TRBD1	TRBV11-2	TRBJ2-7	.	TGTGCCAGCAGCCGTCGCTTGACAGGGTTTATCGAGCAGTACTTC	CASSRRLTGFIEQYF
.	TRBV4-3	TRBJ2-2	.	TGCGCCAGCAGCCGCGAAGGTTGGTCCGGGGAGCTGTTTTTT	CASSREGWSGELFF
.	TRBV28	TRBJ2-5	.	TGTGCCAGCAGTTTATGGCTAGAGACCCAGTACTTC	CASSLWLETQYF
.	TRBV2	TRBJ2-7	.	TGTGCCTGGCCACGTGAGGACCACTCCTACGAGCAGTACTTC	CAWPREDHSYEQYF
.	TRBV7-6	TRBJ2-1	.	TGTGCCAGCAGCTTAGGGGGGTCAGGGCGCTACAATGAGCAGTTCTTC	CASSLGGSGRYNEQFF
TRBD2	TRBV4-1	TRBJ2-5	.	TGCGCCAGCAGCCAAGAACAAGGCGGGGGAGCCCTGGAGACCCAGTACTTC	CASSQEQGGGALETQYF
TRBD2	TRBV7-2	TRBJ2-5	.	TGTGCCAGCAGCACGGGACTAGCGGGGGCGAAACAAGAGACCCAGTACTTC	CASSTGLAGAKQETQYF
.	TRBV4-3	TRBJ2-1	many	TGCGCCAGCAGCCCTACACGTTACAATGAGCAGTTCTTC	CASSPTRYNEQFF
.	TRBV5-1	TRBJ1-2	many	TGCGCCAGCAGCTTGTCTGGACGGACCTATGGCTACACCTTC	CASSLSGRTYGYTF
.	TRBV19	TRBJ2-7	few	TGTGCCAGTAGCTTCGCAGGGGTTCGGTACGAGCAGTACTTC	CASSFAGVRYEQYF
TRBD2	TRBV5-1	TRBJ2-3	.	TGCGCCAGCAGCCTCTTGACTAGCGGGGGTTCAAGTCGAGCAGATACGCAGTATTTT	CASSLLTSGGSSRADTQYF
TRBD2	TRBV30	TRBJ2-3	many	TGTGCCTGGAGTGTCTGGTCGGGGGGAAAGACAGATACGCAGTATTTT	CAWSVWSGGKTDTQYF
.	TRBV21-1	TRBJ1-1	many	TGTGCCAGCAGCGCACAGGGGGCCGCTGAAGCTTTCTTT	CASSAQGAAEAFF
.	TRBV4-3	TRBJ2-5	.	TGCGCCAGCAGCCAAGAGCTCGGGCCGCAGGGCGGGGAGACCCAGTACTTC	CASSQELGPQGGETQYF
.	TRBV14	TRBJ2-3	.	TGTGCCAGCAGCCAACAATGGGGAGATACGCAGTATTTT	CASSQQWGDTQYF
.	TRBV4-1	TRBJ1-1	.	TGCGCCAGCAGCCACTCCGACGTTGGCGTAGGTGAAGCTTTCTTT	CASSHSDVGVGEAFF
.	TRBV5-6	TRBJ2-7	.	TGTGCCAGCAGCTCCCGGACGTACTCCTACGAGCAGTACTTC	CASSSRTYSYEQYF
.	TRBV5-1	TRBJ2-1	.	TGCGCCAGCAGCCCCGGGGGGCAGCGGGGCGATGAGCAGTTCTTC	CASSPGGQRGDEQFF
.	TRBV7-2	TRBJ2-3	few	TGTGCCAGCAGCTTAGGCTACCTTAACACAGATACGCAGTATTTT	CASSLGYLNTDTQYF
.	TRBV9	TRBJ2-2	.	TGTGCCAGCAGCGGGGGGATCCGCGCGAACACCGGGGAGCTGTTTTTT	CASSGGIRANTGELFF
.	TRBV6-5	TRBJ1-1	many	TGTGCCAGCAGTCGCGGAAGGGGTGCTGAAGCTTTCTTT	CASSRGRGAEAFF
.	TRBV7-9	TRBJ2-7	.	TGTGCCAGCAGCTTGGGGCGGGGGCAGTACTTC	CASSLGRGQYF
.	TRBV4-1	TRBJ2-7	many	TGCGCCAGCAGCCAAGAGTACAGGGAGACCTACGAGCAGTACTTC	CASSQEYRETYEQYF
.	TRBV2	TRBJ2-7	many	TGTGCCAGCAGGCTGGGGATAACCTACGAGCAGTACTTC	CASRLGITYEQYF
TRBD1	TRBV7-9	TRBJ2-3	.	TGTGCCAGCAGCTTAAGGGACAGGGGGCCAGATACGCAGTATTTT	CASSLRDRGPDTQYF
.	TRBV12-3/TRBV12-4	TRBJ2-5	few	TGTGCCAGCAGTTCACGACAGTACAGACAAGAGACCCAGTACTTC	CASSSRQYRQETQYF
TRBD1	TRBV5-1	TRBJ1-6	.	TGCGCCAGCAGCTTGCTTACAGGGGGGAATTCACCCCTCCACTTT	CASSLLTGGNSPLHF
.	TRBV20-1	TRBJ1-1	few	TGCAGTGCTAGAGATAGGGGCAGGGGTCTCACTGAAGCTTTCTTT	CSARDRGRGLTEAFF
.	TRBV13	TRBJ2-7	.	TGTGCCAGCAGCTTCCGGCAGGTCTACGAGCAGTACTTC	CASSFRQVYEQYF
.	TRBV5-4	TRBJ2-5	few	TGTGCCAGCAGCTACAGGGTAGAGACCCAGTACTTC	CASSYRVETQYF